These T cell receptor beta chains were read from a single sample in a study of T cells after yellow fever vaccination. TCRdb independently ran MiXCR on the 5' RACE reads; one entry per CDR3 protein. The data show 300,000 to 400,000 distinct CDR3 sequences, with 8.7% seen just once and roughly 17% held by the top ten. Sequenced here: PBMCs, sampled on the day of the first yellow fever vaccination. These receptors were taken from a young man who received the YFV17D yellow fever vaccine. Each CDR3 is given without its conserved first and last residue.

v_call,j_call,cdr3_aa
TRBV20-1,TRBJ2-5,SATELQGAGETQY
TRBV6-5,TRBJ2-5,ASSLRTGREETQY
TRBV3-1,TRBJ1-1,ASSQDRQNTEAF
TRBV7-2,TRBJ2-5,ASSLEVAGIQETQY
TRBV4-3,TRBJ2-4,ASSQEDRGQDIQY
TRBV6-5,TRBJ1-3,ASRTGGPDGNTIY
TRBV5-1,TRBJ2-3,ASRSTGTLTDTQY
TRBV6-5,TRBJ1-1,ASSTSDRGYTEAF
TRBV6-4,TRBJ2-3,ASSALAGRTDTQY
TRBV18,TRBJ1-6,ASSPGNYNSPLH
TRBV4-2,TRBJ1-6,ASSRDSPNNSPLH
TRBV5-1,TRBJ2-7,ASCFGSSSYEQY
TRBV20-1,TRBJ2-1,SARPLSNEQF
TRBV6-1,TRBJ1-1,ASTHRGFSNTEAF
TRBV4-2,TRBJ2-1,AISPGGQHNEQF
TRBV5-1,TRBJ2-7,ASSQTRPTYEQY
TRBV4-1,TRBJ1-4,ASSQDELGGLF
TRBV28,TRBJ1-6,ASKETLSSPLH
TRBV4-3,TRBJ1-4,ASSQGFPETNTAAEKLF
TRBV19,TRBJ1-2,ASSFGLDGYT
TRBV12-3/TRBV12-4,TRBJ1-5,ASSITGGRGQPQH
TRBV12-3/TRBV12-4,TRBJ2-3,ASSQRGPDTQY
TRBV28,TRBJ1-5,ASSLWGPGSQPQH
TRBV9,TRBJ2-1,ASSVGGGTGLF
TRBV19,TRBJ1-3,ASSGFGNTIY
TRBV7-2,TRBJ1-5,ASSSDNQPQH
TRBV7-6,TRBJ1-3,ASSLALPLTSGNTIY
TRBV19,TRBJ2-1,ASSRTEYNEQF